This T cell receptor beta chain was identified during a study of T cell responses to AZD1222 COVID-19 vaccine. Study-wide findings and caveats: Donors were largely white British and mainly female; clonal diversity was possibly underestimated. Among those given AZD1222, only 6 or 7 were seropositive at baseline. Across spike, vaccine-associated CD4 TCRs were found, dominant at 160-218 and 743-854. Spike-specific TCR breadth and depth were elevated following two AZD1222 doses.

Regarding this clone: What it recognizes is unknown.

TCRdb keeps only in-frame clones here, not all; method: immunoSEQ multiplex PCR. The sample shows around 170,000 clones, 75% to 95% of them seen only once. The CDR3 has 15 amino acids. V was shortened by 6 bases and J by 7 bases, with 19 bases between the two germline ends. The germline V gene has CDR1 SNHLY and CDR2 FYNNEI. The rearrangement joins TRBV2 to TRBJ1-3; TRBD1 is a possible D gene (5 bases). The sequencing used peripheral blood, collected on day 0 of AZD1222 vaccination. This TCR was recovered from an adult in good health. In nucleotides, the CDR3 is TGTGCCAGCAGGGACACTCAGTTTAGGCCGAACACCATATATTTT. Its protein product is CASRDTQFRPNTIYF. Variable domain in full (rest from reference TRBV2 and TRBJ1-3): EPEVTQTPSHQVTQMGQEVILRCVPISNHLYFYWYRQILGQKVEFLVSFYNNEISEKSEIFDDQFSVERPDGSNFTLKIRSTKLEDSAMYFCASRDTQFRPNTIYFGEGSWLTVV.